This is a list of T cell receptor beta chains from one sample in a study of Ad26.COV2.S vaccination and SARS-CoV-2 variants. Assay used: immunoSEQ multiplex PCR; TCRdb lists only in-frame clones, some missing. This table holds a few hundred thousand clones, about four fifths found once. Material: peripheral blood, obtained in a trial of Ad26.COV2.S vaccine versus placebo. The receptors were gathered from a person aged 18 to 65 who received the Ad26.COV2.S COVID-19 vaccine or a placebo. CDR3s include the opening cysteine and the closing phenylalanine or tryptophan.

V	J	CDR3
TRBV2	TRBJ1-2	CASSEWTGGYGYTF
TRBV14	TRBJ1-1	CASSRTDFITEAFF
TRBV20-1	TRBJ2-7	CSASRAGGPSTSYEQYF
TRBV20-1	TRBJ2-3	CSASVGTDTQYF
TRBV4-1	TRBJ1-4	CASSQGPDRVGGEKLFF
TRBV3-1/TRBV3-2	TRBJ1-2	CASSQGGGLNYGYTF
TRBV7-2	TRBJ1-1	CASYQGGSPGEAFF
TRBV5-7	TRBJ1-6	CASSWTGQWGYNSPLHF
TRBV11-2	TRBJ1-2	CASSFTGAYGYTF
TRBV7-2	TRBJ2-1	CASSLWAGNEQFF
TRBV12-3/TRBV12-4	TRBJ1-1	CASSLVVPLGAFF
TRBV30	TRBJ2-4	CAWTLGPSSLQYF
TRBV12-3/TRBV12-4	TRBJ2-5	CASSFRGGTQYF
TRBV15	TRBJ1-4	CATSRVTGGRNEKLFF
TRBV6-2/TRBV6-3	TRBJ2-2	CASSYPGELFF
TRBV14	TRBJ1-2	CASSQVAGGGYTF
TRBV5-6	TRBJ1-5	CASSLGWQRSNQPQHF
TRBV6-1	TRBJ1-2	CASSEGRDYGYTF
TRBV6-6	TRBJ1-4	CASSYFRGTADEKLFF
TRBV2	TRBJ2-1	CARPSGTYNEQFF
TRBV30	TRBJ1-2	CAWSVVILGGYGYTF
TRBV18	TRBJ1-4	CASSPRGAASEKLFF
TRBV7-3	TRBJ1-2	CASSPGTGVDYGYTF
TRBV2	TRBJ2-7	CASSEWREQYF
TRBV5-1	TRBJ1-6	CASRSGTRDSPLHF
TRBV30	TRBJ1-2	CAWTPDRAYGYTF
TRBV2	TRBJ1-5	CASSERQYSNQPQHF
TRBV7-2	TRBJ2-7	CASTYLPGPVRNEQYF
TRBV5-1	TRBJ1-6	CASSLGDPAGPLHF
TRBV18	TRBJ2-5	CASSPTVQETQYF
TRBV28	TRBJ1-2	CASTQGREGGYTF
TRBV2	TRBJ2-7	CAYHPRAGVDHEQYF
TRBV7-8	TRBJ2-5	CASSRGRKETQYF
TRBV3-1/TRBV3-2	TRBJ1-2	CASSPRDSSNYGYTF
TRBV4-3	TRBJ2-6	CASSPNWGGEGGANVLTF
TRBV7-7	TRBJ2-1	CASSSGLADNEQFF
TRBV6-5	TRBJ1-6	CASRRQGLSPLHF
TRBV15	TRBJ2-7	CATSRGGLANEQYF
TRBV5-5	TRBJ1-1	CASSLSVGRLNTEAFF
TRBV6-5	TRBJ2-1	CASSPGGRHDEQFF
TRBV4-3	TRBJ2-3	CASSQGSGGGADTQYF
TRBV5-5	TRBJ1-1	CASKRGANTEAFF
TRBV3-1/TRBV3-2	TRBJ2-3	CASIGGATDTQYF
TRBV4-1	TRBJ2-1	CASSFRNFGNEQFF
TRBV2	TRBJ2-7	CASSDRAGGSYEQYF
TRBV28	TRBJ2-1	CASFPGPARTYNEQFF
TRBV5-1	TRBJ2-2	CASSFQSSGAPGELFF
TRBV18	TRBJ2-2	CASSPPAPRTGELFF
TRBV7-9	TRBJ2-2	CASSSRGRNTGELFF
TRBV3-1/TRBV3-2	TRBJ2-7	CASSRTSAYEQYF
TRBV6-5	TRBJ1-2	CASSYGANYGYTF
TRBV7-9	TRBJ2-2	CASSPGAGADTGELFF
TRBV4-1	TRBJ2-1	CASSQAESSYNEQFF
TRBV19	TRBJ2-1	CASSIRLAGGYEQFF
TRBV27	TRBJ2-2	CASSLLDTLPGELFF
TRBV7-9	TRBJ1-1	CASSLGTGTTEAFF
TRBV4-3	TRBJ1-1	CASSQEGFGFEAFF